This passage covers 22 T cell receptor beta chains from one sample sequenced in a study of blood T cell repertoires in COVID-19. Sequencing used immunoSEQ multiplex PCR; TCRdb keeps in-frame clones, though not all of them. The table lists about 74,000 clones, 80% of them singletons. The sequenced sample was peripheral blood. The source of these receptors is a human donor in a cohort sampled during active COVID-19.

The rearrangement joins TRBV7-9 to TRBJ2-4, with a possible D match to TRBD2 (6 bases). Trimming removed 2 bases at V and 7 bases at J, with 9 bases between. Germline lookup yields CDR1 SEHNR and CDR2 FQNEAQ (reference sequence). This CDR3 is 13 amino acids long. The CDR3 DNA reads TGTGCCAGCAGCTTAATGGGAGGTAACATTCAGTACTTC. Its translation: CASSLMGGNIQYF. The full variable domain, with the rest looked up from reference TRBV7-9 and TRBJ2-4, is DTGVSQNPRHKITKRGQNVTFRCDPISEHNRLYWYRQTLGQGPEFLTYFQNEAQLEKSRLLSDRFSAERPKGSFSTLEIQRTEQGDSAMYLCASSLMGGNIQYFGAGTRLSVL.

CDR3 loop: CASSLVPGGDTQYF. The CDR3 nucleotides read TGCGCCAGCAGCTTGGTTCCAGGGGGCGATACGCAGTATTTT. The J gene is TRBJ2-3, the V gene TRBV5-1, with TRBD1 identical over 8 bases. This CDR3 comprises 14 residues. The V gene's germline CDR1 is SGHRS and CDR2 YFSETQ. With V trimmed by 0 bases and J by 6 bases, 3 bases remained unmatched. Full variable domain (remainder filled in from reference TRBV5-1 and TRBJ2-3): KAGVTQTPRYLIKTRGQQVTLSCSPISGHRSVSWYQQTPGQGLQFLFEYFSETQRNKGNFPGRFSGRQFSNSRSEMNVSTLELGDSALYLCASSLVPGGDTQYFGPGTRLTVL.

The chain couples TRBV19 to TRBJ1-1; a weak D match, TRBD1 (5 bases). The CDR3 has 13 amino acids. V lost 7 bases, J lost 2 bases, and 11 bases lay in between. The germline gives CDR1 LNHDA, CDR2 SQIVND (reference sequence). CDR3 coding DNA: TGTGCCAGTAACCCCCAGGGAAACACTGAAGCTTTCTTT. Translated, it gives CASNPQGNTEAFF.

The rearrangement joins TRBV5-1 to TRBJ2-5; D may be TRBD1 (5 bases). This CDR3 region has 12 residues. Between the trimmed V and J ends, which lost 4 bases and 5 bases, there was a span of 9 bases. Germline V gene data show CDR1 as SGHRS and CDR2 as YFSETQ. DNA for the CDR3: TGCGCCAGCAGCCCAGGGTTGGAGACCCAGTACTTC. As protein: CASSPGLETQYF.

The genes are TRBV5-1 and TRBJ2-1; 8 bases agree with TRBD1. CDR3 length equals 12 residues. After removal of 2 bases from V and 10 bases from J, the junction contained 2 bases not matched to a gene. The germline gives CDR1 SGHRS, CDR2 YFSETQ. CDR3 loop: CASSLGQGEQFF. CDR3 coding DNA: TGCGCCAGCAGCTTAGGACAGGGCGAGCAGTTCTTC.

The gene calls are TRBV12-3 or TRBV12-4 and TRBJ2-2; 9 bases are a match to TRBD1. The V and J ends lost 6 bases and 5 bases, in that order; junction bases with no gene match: 1. The CDR3 is 13 amino acids. CDR3 coding DNA: TGTGCCAGCAGCGGGACAGGGACCGGGGAGCTGTTTTTT. It codes for CASSGTGTGELFF.

This clone was seen only a few times. The rearrangement uses TRBV20-1 and TRBJ1-1; D is possibly TRBD1 (6 bases). This CDR3 is built from 11 residues. The V and J ends lost 4 bases and 9 bases respectively, with 12 bases between them. The germline gives CDR1 DFQATT, CDR2 SNEGSKA (reference sequence). CDR3 DNA sequence: TGCAGTGCTACGAGCGGGACAAAAGCTTTCTTT. Protein: CSATSGTKAFF.

This sequence joins TRBV6-6 and TRBJ1-2, with D possibly matching TRBD1 (6 bases). Trimming pared 7 bases from V and 2 bases from J, leaving 11 bases between. Germline assignment: CDR1 MNHNY and CDR2 SVGAGI (reference sequence). The CDR3 is made up of 13 amino acids. The CDR3 DNA reads TGTGCCAGCACCCTAGACAGGAACTATGGCTACACCTTC. It encodes CASTLDRNYGYTF.

The V call is TRBV7-8, the J call TRBJ2-3, with D perhaps TRBD1 (6 bases). CDR3 length: 16 amino acids. V dropped 5 bases and J dropped 1 base, with 16 bases sitting between them. Germline values: CDR1 SGHVS, CDR2 FQNEAQ. DNA of the CDR3: TGTGCCAGCAGCCCCTTGTCTTCAGGGGGCACAGATACGCAGTATTTT. This translates into CASSPLSSGGTDTQYF.

This clone was seen at least ten times. The V call is TRBV10-1, the J call TRBJ1-2; TRBD1 agrees at 7 bases. V lost 9 bases and J lost 1; bases outside the gene matches: 11. This CDR3 has 15 residues. Per germline, CDR1 WNHNN and CDR2 SYGVQD (reference sequence). CDR3 amino acids: CARIQGFNRNYGYTF. For the CDR3, the DNA is TGCGCCAGGATACAGGGGTTCAATCGTAACTATGGCTACACCTTC.

This clone came up once. The genes are TRBV23-1 and TRBJ2-3, with TRBD2 identical over 10 bases. TRBV23-1 is designated an ORF whose function remains uncertain. The trim removed 4 bases at V and 4 bases at J, leaving 11 bases unmatched. This CDR3 region has 17 residues. The CDR3 DNA reads as TGCGCCAGCAGTCGTTGGGGGGCGCTAGCGGGGGCAGATACGCAGTATTTT. This sequence encodes CASSRWGALAGADTQYF.

The CDR3 sequence: CASSQLAGGGGEQFF. CDR3 nucleotides: TGTGCCAGCAGCCAACTAGCGGGAGGGGGGGGTGAGCAGTTCTTC. This sequence joins TRBV3-1 (or the pseudogene TRBV3-2) and TRBJ2-1; 12 nucleotides line up with TRBD2. J gave up 9 bases and V 2 bases, and 5 bases lay outside the gene matches. Looked up from germline, CDR1 is LGHDT and CDR2 is YNNKEL (reference sequence). This CDR3 is built from 15 residues.

This clone appeared a single time. The gene calls are TRBV11-2 and TRBJ2-1; 9 bases align to TRBD1. Germline CDR1 reads SGHAT; CDR2 reads FQNNGV. This CDR3 is built from 15 residues. V lost 6 bases, J lost 8 bases, and 11 bases stayed unmatched. CDR3 residues: CASRILGTGSHEQFF. Written as DNA, the CDR3 is TGTGCCAGCAGAATCCTTGGGACAGGGAGCCATGAGCAGTTCTTC.

This clone was seen at least ten times. V and J are TRBV4-3 and TRBJ2-2; D is ambiguous. The germline V gene has CDR1 LGHNA and CDR2 YSLEER. V shed 4 bases and J shed 6 bases, with 18 bases lying between them. The CDR3 has 16 residues. The CDR3 loop reads CASSPSPHISAGELFF. CDR3 sequence (DNA): TGCGCCAGCAGCCCCTCTCCGCACATTTCAGCCGGGGAGCTGTTTTTT.

This clone was observed a single time. The genes are TRBV6-6 and TRBJ2-7, with unresolved D. The germline CDR1 and CDR2 sequences are MNHNY and SVGAGI (reference sequence). CDR3 length: 16 amino acids. The germline V and J ends were trimmed by 0 bases and 5 bases, with 17 bases remaining between them. The CDR3 protein is CASSYSWRLQKDEQYF. As DNA, the CDR3 is TGTGCCAGCAGTTACTCGTGGCGACTCCAGAAAGACGAGCAGTACTTC.

This clone was seen only once. This chain connects TRBV9 to TRBJ1-1; TRBD1 agrees at 8 bases. The ends lost 3 bases at V and 3 bases at J; junction bases unmatched: 7. CDR3 length: 15 amino acids. Germline assignment: CDR1 SGDLS and CDR2 YYNGEE. The CDR3 DNA reads TGTGCCAGCAGCGCCCGACAGGGGATTGACACTGAAGCTTTCTTT. Amino acids: CASSARQGIDTEAFF. The variable domain in full, completed from reference TRBV9 and TRBJ1-1, reads DSGVTQTPKHLITATGQRVTLRCSPRSGDLSVYWYQQSLDQGLQFLIQYYNGEERAKGNILERFSAQQFPDLHSELNLSSLELGDSALYFCASSARQGIDTEAFFGQGTRLTVV.

The chain combines TRBV19 with TRBJ1-1; D perhaps matches TRBD1 (5 bases). Per germline, CDR1 LNHDA and CDR2 SQIVND (reference sequence). This CDR3 has 15 residues. The V and J ends lost 4 bases and 0 bases respectively, with 12 bases between them. CDR3 in DNA: TGTGCCAGTAGTAATGGACACTCCATGAACACTGAAGCTTTCTTT. Translated: CASSNGHSMNTEAFF. Full variable domain (remainder filled in from reference TRBV19 and TRBJ1-1): DGGITQSPKYLFRKEGQNVTLSCEQNLNHDAMYWYRQDPGQGLRLIYYSQIVNDFQKGDIAEGYSVSREKKESFPLTVTSAQKNPTAFYLCASSNGHSMNTEAFFGQGTRLTVV.

V gene TRBV15 combines with J gene TRBJ2-1; D unresolved. This CDR3 has 12 amino acids. Trimming left V 3 bases short and J 7 bases short, with 7 bases between. Germline V gene sequence: CDR1 LNHNV, CDR2 YYDKDF (reference sequence). CDR3 loop: CATSRSGNEQFF. The CDR3 bases are TGTGCCACCAGCAGGTCCGGTAATGAGCAGTTCTTC.

This chain links TRBV7-9 with TRBJ2-5; possibly TRBD1 for D (6 bases). V gave up 2 bases and J gave up 7 bases, with 11 bases separating them. This CDR3 is 13 amino acids long. Germline V CDR1 and CDR2: SEHNR, FQNEAQ (reference sequence). The CDR3 DNA follows: TGTGCCAGCAGCTTACAGGGGATAGGGACCCAGTACTTC. Translating it yields CASSLQGIGTQYF.

The rearrangement uses TRBV6-7 and TRBJ2-7; 14 bases fit TRBD2. TRBV6-7 is an open reading frame, and its role is uncertain. V lost 6 bases to trimming and J lost 2 bases; unmatched junction nucleotides: 12. The CDR3 totals 18 residues. The CDR3 sequence is CASRHTGTSGSVTYEQYV. For the CDR3, the DNA is TGTGCCAGCAGACACACCGGGACTAGCGGGAGTGTCACCTACGAGCAGTACGTC.

CDR3 loop: CATSDPRQYGYTF. The CDR3, as DNA: TGTGCCACCAGTGACCCCCGACAGTATGGCTACACCTTC. The V call is TRBV24-1, the J call TRBJ1-2, with D possibly matching TRBD1 (5 bases). In germline, CDR1 is KGHDR, CDR2 SFDVKD. Trimming left V 4 bases short and J 5 bases short, with 10 bases between. The CDR3 is 13 amino acids.

The chain couples TRBV28 to TRBJ1-2, with a possible D match to TRBD1 (5 bases). V lost 7 bases and J lost 5, with 26 bases in between. The length of the CDR3 is 17 residues. Germline values: CDR1 MDHEN, CDR2 SYDVKM. CDR3 loop: CASITSGTGRKGYGYTF. For the CDR3, the DNA is TGTGCCAGCATTACTTCCGGGACTGGAAGGAAGGGTTATGGCTACACCTTC.